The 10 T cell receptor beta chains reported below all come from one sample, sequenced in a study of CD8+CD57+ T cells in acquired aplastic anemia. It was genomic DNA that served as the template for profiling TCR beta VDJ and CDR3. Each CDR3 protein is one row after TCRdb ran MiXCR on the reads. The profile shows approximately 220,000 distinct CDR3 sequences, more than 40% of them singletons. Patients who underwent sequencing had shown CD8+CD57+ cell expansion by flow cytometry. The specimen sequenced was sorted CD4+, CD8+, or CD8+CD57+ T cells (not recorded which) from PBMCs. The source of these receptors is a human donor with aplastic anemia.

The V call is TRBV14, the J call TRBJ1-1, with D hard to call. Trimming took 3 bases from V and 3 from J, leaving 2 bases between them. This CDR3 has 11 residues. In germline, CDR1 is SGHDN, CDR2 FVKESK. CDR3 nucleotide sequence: TGTGCCAGCAGCCACTACACTGAAGCTTTCTTT. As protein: CASSHYTEAFF.

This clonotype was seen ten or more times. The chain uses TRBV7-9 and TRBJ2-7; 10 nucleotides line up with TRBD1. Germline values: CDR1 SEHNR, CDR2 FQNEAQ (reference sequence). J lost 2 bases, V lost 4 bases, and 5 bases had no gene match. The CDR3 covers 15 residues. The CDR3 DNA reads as TGTGCCAGCAGCTCCTTGGGGACAGGGGCCTACGAGCAGTACTTC. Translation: CASSSLGTGAYEQYF.

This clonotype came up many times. The CDR3 bases are TGTGCCAGCAGCTTCCGTGGGCAAGTCCGGGACAGGGACCGAGGCTACACCTTC. Protein sequence: CASSFRGQVRDRDRGYTF. The chain has TRBV9 and TRBJ1-2; 9 nucleotides match TRBD1. The CDR3 is made up of 18 amino acids. V lost 4 bases, J lost 8 bases, and 21 bases stayed unmatched. The germline CDR1 and CDR2 sequences are SGDLS and YYNGEE.

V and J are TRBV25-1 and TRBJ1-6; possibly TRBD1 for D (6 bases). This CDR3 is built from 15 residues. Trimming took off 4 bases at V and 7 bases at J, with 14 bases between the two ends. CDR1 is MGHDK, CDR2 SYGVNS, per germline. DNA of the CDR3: TGTGCCAGCAGTGCACCGACAGGTAGCAATTCACCCCTCCACTTT. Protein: CASSAPTGSNSPLHF.

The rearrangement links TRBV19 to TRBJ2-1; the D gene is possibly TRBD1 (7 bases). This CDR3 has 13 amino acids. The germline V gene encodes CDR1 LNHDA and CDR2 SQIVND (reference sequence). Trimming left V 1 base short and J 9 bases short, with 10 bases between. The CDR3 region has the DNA TGTGCCAGTAGTATAGGGCAGGGGGGTGAGCAGTTCTTC. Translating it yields CASSIGQGGEQFF.

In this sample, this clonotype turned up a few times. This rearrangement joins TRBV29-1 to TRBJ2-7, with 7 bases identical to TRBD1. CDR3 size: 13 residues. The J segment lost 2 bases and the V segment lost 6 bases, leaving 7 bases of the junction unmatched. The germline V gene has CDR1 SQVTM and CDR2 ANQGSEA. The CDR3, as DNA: TGCAGCGTGTCGGGACAGACCACCTACGAGCAGTACTTC. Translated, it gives CSVSGQTTYEQYF.

The CDR3 DNA reads TGTGCCAGCAAACCGACAGGGGGGCCAAACACTGAAGCTTTCTTT. It translates to CASKPTGGPNTEAFF. This chain links TRBV5-4 with TRBJ1-1; 9 bases are a match to TRBD1. V shed 6 bases, J shed 2 bases, and the junction held 8 bases outside the gene matches. CDR3 length equals 15 residues. Germline V gives CDR1 SGHNT, CDR2 YYREEE (reference sequence).

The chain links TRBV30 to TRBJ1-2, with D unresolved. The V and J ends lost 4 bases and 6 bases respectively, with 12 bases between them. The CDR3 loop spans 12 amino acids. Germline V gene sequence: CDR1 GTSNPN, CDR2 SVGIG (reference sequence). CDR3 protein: CAWTPVSDGYTF. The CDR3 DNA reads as TGTGCCTGGACCCCCGTAAGTGATGGCTACACCTTC.

The CDR3, as DNA: TGCGCCAGCAGCCAAGTAGTTTACGGGAATCAGCCCCAGCATTTT. Its translation is CASSQVVYGNQPQHF. V and J are TRBV4-3 and TRBJ1-5; D unclear. CDR3 length: 15 residues. Germline-derived CDR1 and CDR2 are LGHNA and YSLEER. Trimming cost V 1 base and J 4 bases, with 11 bases left between them.

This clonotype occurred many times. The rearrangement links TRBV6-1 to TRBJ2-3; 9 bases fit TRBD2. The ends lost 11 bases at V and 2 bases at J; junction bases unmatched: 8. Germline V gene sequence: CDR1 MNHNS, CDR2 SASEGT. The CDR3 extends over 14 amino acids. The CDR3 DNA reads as TGTGCCCTGCAGGCTAGCGGGGACACAGATACGCAGTATTTT. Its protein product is CALQASGDTDTQYF.